This is a list of T cell receptor beta chains from one sample in a study of response to subunit inactivated influenza vaccine. TCRdb itself ran the RT-PCR reads through MiXCR, one entry per CDR3 protein. Among hundreds of thousands of distinct CDR3 sequences listed, 25% were seen once. This specimen was CD4+ T cells sorted from PBMCs, taken 4 to 6 days after vaccination. The receptors originated from a man between 45 and 60 years old who received an inactivated influenza vaccine. The CDR3 runs from the conserved cysteine through the conserved F or W. The order of the fields is CDR3 protein, CDR3 DNA, D gene, clone size, V gene, J gene. The D gene is left open where the match is weak. A clone size is listed for some rows: how often the clone was seen (once, few, many), or a class if it is expanded.

CASGRKSTGSNTGELFF,TGTGCCAGCGGCCGGAAAAGCACAGGGTCGAACACCGGGGAGCTGTTTTTT,.,.,TRBV5-6,TRBJ2-2
CSARGLEVFVEQYF,TGCAGTGCTAGAGGGTTGGAGGTTTTTGTCGAGCAGTACTTC,.,few,TRBV20-1,TRBJ2-7
CASRGGDEKLFF,TGTGCCAGCCGGGGCGGGGATGAAAAACTGTTTTTT,.,.,TRBV6-5,TRBJ1-4
CASSPVTSLDTDTQYF,TGTGCCAGCAGCCCCGTGACTAGCCTGGACACAGATACGCAGTATTTT,TRBD2,.,TRBV13,TRBJ2-3
CASSSPYYHLSQETQYF,TGTGCCAGCAGCTCGCCTTACTATCACCTATCCCAAGAGACCCAGTACTTC,.,.,TRBV5-6,TRBJ2-5
CAWSPGTPDTQYF,TGTGCCTGGAGTCCCGGGACCCCAGATACGCAGTATTTT,.,few,TRBV30,TRBJ2-3
CASSQVMGEQYF,TGTGCCAGCAGCCAAGTGATGGGGGAGCAGTACTTC,.,.,TRBV4-2,TRBJ2-7
CSGTTGDNQPQHF,TGCAGCGGGACAACAGGGGATAATCAGCCCCAGCATTTT,TRBD1,few,TRBV29-1,TRBJ1-5
CASSRRGAQRSYEQYF,TGTGCCAGCAGTCGCCGAGGGGCACAGAGATCCTACGAGCAGTACTTC,.,few,TRBV6-1,TRBJ2-7
CSASLGLNQPQHF,TGCAGTGCTAGCCTCGGACTCAATCAGCCCCAGCATTTT,.,.,TRBV20-1,TRBJ1-5
CASSGSVTEQFF,TGTGCCAGCAGCGGGAGTGTGACTGAGCAGTTCTTC,.,.,TRBV9,TRBJ2-1
CASRDPFADGAFF,TGTGCCAGCAGAGACCCCTTCGCGGATGGAGCTTTCTTT,.,few,TRBV6-1,TRBJ1-1
CASRQTSGRGRRVSSYNEQFF,TGTGCCAGCAGGCAGACTAGCGGGAGGGGTCGCCGAGTGAGCTCCTACAATGAGCAGTTCTTC,TRBD2,few,TRBV5-6,TRBJ2-1
CSASAGGEKFF,TGCAGTGCTAGTGCCGGGGGCGAAAAGTTCTTC,.,few,TRBV20-1,TRBJ2-1
CASSSRAGANVLTF,TGTGCCAGCAGTTCTAGGGCTGGGGCCAACGTCCTGACTTTC,.,few,TRBV12-3/TRBV12-4,TRBJ2-6
CASSWGRGGDLFNEQFF,TGTGCCAGCAGTTGGGGTCGAGGGGGAGATCTGTTCAATGAGCAGTTCTTC,.,.,TRBV28,TRBJ2-1
CASSSSGRGNGYTF,TGCGCCAGCAGCTCTTCGGGCAGGGGTAACGGCTACACCTTC,.,few,TRBV5-1,TRBJ1-2
CASSHLTRGASTDTQYF,TGTGCCAGCAGCCACCTAACCCGGGGAGCTAGCACAGATACGCAGTATTTT,.,.,TRBV5-8,TRBJ2-3
CASSQDAGGHFSYEQYF,TGTGCCAGCAGCCAAGATGCGGGGGGACATTTCTCCTACGAGCAGTACTTC,TRBD2,.,TRBV4-2,TRBJ2-7
CASRGIVYNEQFF,TGTGCCAGCAGAGGAATAGTCTACAATGAGCAGTTCTTC,.,few,TRBV6-2/TRBV6-3,TRBJ2-1
CATGQGAGEQYF,TGTGCCACCGGGCAGGGGGCCGGCGAGCAGTACTTC,TRBD1,.,TRBV24-1,TRBJ2-7
CSVVKGQNYGYTF,TGCAGCGTTGTAAAGGGACAGAACTATGGCTACACCTTC,TRBD1,few,TRBV29-1,TRBJ1-2
CASSQGAGGSGYTF,TGTGCCAGCAGCCAAGGGGCCGGAGGATCTGGCTACACCTTC,.,many,TRBV3-1,TRBJ1-2
CAISTDGGNYGYTF,TGTGCCATCAGTACTGATGGGGGCAACTATGGCTACACCTTC,.,few,TRBV10-3,TRBJ1-2
CATSRALSRDGAFF,TGTGCCACCAGCAGAGCCCTTAGCAGAGACGGAGCTTTCTTT,.,few,TRBV15,TRBJ1-1
CAISESWGTSNQPQHF,TGTGCCATCAGTGAGTCGTGGGGGACTAGCAATCAGCCCCAGCATTTT,.,few,TRBV10-3,TRBJ1-5
CSARVTRHSSYEQYF,TGCAGTGCTAGAGTGACTAGACATTCCTCCTACGAGCAGTACTTC,.,few,TRBV20-1,TRBJ2-7
CASKIPGTEEQYF,TGTGCCAGCAAAATCCCCGGGACAGAAGAGCAGTACTTC,TRBD1,once,TRBV6-6,TRBJ2-7
CASSFGWERNTEAFF,TGTGCCAGCAGCTTTGGCTGGGAGCGGAACACTGAAGCTTTCTTT,.,.,TRBV5-5,TRBJ1-1